This T cell receptor (beta chain) is drawn from a study of blood T cell repertoires in COVID-19. Overall study context: PBMCs, B-cell-depleted T cells, or T cells provided the cDNA or gDNA that made up the material.

This clone was found once. This CDR3 contains 16 residues. J was trimmed by 4 bases and V by 3 bases; bases with no gene match: 9. Germline lookup yields CDR1 LNHNV and CDR2 YYDKDF (reference sequence). Authors' data handling: The assay estimated nucleated cells by amplifying reference gene primers. Measured with immunoSEQ multiplex PCR; TCRdb has only the in-frame clones, and not every one. V and J calls and clone size are as listed in that table; D and trimming were resolved from the DNA. Counted here are tens of thousands of clones, 90% occurring once; the ten biggest clones make up over 5.5%. While infection was still active, Seattle patients were enrolled and then followed longitudinally.

This chain joins TRBV15 and TRBJ2-3, with 8 nucleotides matching TRBD2. Sequencing used peripheral blood. The receptor comes from a man in his late teens or twenties with COVID-19, enrolled during active disease. CDR3 DNA: TGTGCCACCAGCAGGGGGGGACTAGGGAGGGCAGATACGCAGTATTTT. Residues: CATSRGGLGRADTQYF.